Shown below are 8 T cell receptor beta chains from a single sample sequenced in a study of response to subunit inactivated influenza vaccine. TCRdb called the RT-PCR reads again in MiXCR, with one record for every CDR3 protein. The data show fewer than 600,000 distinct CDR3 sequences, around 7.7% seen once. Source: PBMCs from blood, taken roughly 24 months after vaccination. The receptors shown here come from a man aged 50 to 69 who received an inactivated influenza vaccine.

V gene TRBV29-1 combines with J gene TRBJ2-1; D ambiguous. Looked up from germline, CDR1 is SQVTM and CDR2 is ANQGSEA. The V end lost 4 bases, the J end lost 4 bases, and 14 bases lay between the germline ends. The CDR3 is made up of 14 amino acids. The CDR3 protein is CSVGGQPLYNEQFF. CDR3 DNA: TGCAGCGTTGGTGGGCAGCCCCTATACAATGAGCAGTTCTTC.

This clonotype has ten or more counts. CDR3 sequence (DNA): TGCGCCAGCAGCTTGGAGGGACGAAAAGAGGTCGAGCAGTACTTC. It is translated as CASSLEGRKEVEQYF. The chain has TRBV5-1 and TRBJ2-7, with D tentatively TRBD1 or TRBD2 (5 bases each). Trimming left V 0 bases short and J 6 bases short, with 16 bases between. The CDR3 is 15 amino acids. The germline V gene has CDR1 SGHRS and CDR2 YFSETQ.

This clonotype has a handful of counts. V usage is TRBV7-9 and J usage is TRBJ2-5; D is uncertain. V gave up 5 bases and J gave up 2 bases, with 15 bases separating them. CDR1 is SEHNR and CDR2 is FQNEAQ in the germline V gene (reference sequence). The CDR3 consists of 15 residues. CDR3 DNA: TGTGCCAGCAGCCCATACCAGGAAAGACAAGAGACCCAGTACTTC. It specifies CASSPYQERQETQYF.

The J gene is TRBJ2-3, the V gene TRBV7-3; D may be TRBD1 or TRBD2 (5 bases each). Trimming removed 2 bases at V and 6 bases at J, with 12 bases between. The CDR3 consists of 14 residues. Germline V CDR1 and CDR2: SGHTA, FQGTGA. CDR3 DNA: TGTGCCAGCAGCTTACGGTCTGAGGGGGATACGCAGTATTTT. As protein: CASSLRSEGDTQYF. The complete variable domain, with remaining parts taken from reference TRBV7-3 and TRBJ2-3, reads GAGVSQTPSNKVTEKGKYVELRCDPISGHTALYWYRQSLGQGPEFLIYFQGTGAADDSGLPNDRFFAVRPEGSVSTLKIQRTERGDSAVYLCASSLRSEGDTQYFGPGTRLTVL.

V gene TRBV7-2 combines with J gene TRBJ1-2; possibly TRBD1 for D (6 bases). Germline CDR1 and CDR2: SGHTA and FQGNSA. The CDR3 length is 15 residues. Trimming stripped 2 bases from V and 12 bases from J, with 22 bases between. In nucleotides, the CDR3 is TGTGCCAGCAGCTTATTTTTGGGGGGGCCGGCCGGCGACACCTTC. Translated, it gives CASSLFLGGPAGDTF.

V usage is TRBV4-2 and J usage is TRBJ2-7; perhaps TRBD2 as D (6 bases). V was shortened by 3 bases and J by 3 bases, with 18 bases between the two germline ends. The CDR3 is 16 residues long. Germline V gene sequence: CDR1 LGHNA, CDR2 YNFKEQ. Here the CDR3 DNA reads TGTGCCAGCAGCCAGGCCGGGACTGGAGGACTCTACGAGCAGTACTTC. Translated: CASSQAGTGGLYEQYF.

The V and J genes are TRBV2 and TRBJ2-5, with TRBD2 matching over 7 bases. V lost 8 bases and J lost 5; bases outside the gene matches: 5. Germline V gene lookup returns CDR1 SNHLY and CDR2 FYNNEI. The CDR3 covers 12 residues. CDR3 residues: CASGRERETQYF. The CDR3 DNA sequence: TGTGCCAGCGGGAGGGAGCGCGAGACCCAGTACTTC.

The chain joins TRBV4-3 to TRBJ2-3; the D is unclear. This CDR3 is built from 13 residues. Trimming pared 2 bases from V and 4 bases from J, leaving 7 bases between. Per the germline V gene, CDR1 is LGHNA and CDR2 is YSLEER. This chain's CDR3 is CASSQIRSDTQYF. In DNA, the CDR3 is TGCGCCAGCAGCCAAATTAGATCAGATACGCAGTATTTT.